The clone carrying this TCR beta chain was seen a few times. The antigen remains undetermined. The TCR cDNA carried a universal primer site and UMIs from 5'RACE template switching. TCRdb reprocessed the 5' RACE reads via MiXCR and lists one record per CDR3 protein. The sample lists some 150,000 distinct CDR3 sequences; 9.5% to 11% were seen once. This record comes from a study of T cells after yellow fever vaccination. General study findings and limits: Booster sampling recovered most clones from primary vaccination (under 98% CD4, around 88% CD8). Weaker overall was a secondary response that nonetheless peaked faster, on day 5 versus 15.

The CDR3 has 13 amino acids. Germline CDR1 and CDR2: LNHNV and YYDKDF (reference sequence). With 3 bases removed from V and 7 bases from J, the gap between germline ends came to 10 bases. The V gene is TRBV15, the J gene TRBJ2-4; TRBD2 is a possible D gene (7 bases). This material consisted of CD8+ T cells sorted from PBMCs, taken 15 days after the yellow fever booster vaccination. The receptor's source is a man aged 18 to 30 who received the YFV17D yellow fever vaccine. The CDR3 spells CATSSRGANIQYF. The CDR3, as DNA: TGTGCCACCAGCAGTCGGGGGGCGAACATTCAGTACTTC.